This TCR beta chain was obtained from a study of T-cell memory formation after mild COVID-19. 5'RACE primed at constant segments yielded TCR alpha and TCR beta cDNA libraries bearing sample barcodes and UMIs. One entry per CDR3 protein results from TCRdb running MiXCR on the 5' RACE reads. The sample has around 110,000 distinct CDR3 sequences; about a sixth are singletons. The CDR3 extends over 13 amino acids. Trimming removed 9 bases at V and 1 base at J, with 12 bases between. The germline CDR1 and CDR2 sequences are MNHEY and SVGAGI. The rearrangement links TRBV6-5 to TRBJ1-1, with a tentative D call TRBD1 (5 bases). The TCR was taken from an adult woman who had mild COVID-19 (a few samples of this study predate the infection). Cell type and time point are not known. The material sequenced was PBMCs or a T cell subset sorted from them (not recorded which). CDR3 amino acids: CASVPQGNTEAFF. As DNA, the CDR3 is TGTGCCAGTGTACCTCAGGGGAACACTGAAGCTTTCTTT.